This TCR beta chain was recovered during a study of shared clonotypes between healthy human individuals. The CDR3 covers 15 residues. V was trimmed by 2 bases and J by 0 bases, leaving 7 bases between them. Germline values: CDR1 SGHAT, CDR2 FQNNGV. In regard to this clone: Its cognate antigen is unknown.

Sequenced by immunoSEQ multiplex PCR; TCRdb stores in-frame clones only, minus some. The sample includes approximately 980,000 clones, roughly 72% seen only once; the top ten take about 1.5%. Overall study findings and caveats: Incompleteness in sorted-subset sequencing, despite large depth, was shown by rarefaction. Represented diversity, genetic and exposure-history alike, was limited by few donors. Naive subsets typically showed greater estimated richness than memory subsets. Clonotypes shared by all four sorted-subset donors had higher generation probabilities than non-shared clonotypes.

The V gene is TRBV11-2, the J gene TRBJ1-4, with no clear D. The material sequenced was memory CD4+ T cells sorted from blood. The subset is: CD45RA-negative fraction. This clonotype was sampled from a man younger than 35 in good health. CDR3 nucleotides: TGTGCCAGCAGCTTATATCCGGCAACTAATGAAAAACTGTTTTTT. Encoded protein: CASSLYPATNEKLFF.